These T cell receptor beta chains were read from a single sample in a study of CD8+ T cells in alopecia areata. Libraries were prepared by immunoSEQ multiplex PCR; TCRdb keeps only in-frame clonotypes and omits some of them. There are about 150,000 clones in the sample; 55% occur only once, and about 4.9% lies in the top ten. The sequencing input was CD4+ T cells sorted from blood. The receptors here all came from a human donor in good health. CDR3s include the opening cysteine and the closing phenylalanine or tryptophan. Only part of the rows carry a size: once, few, many, or a class if the clone is expanded.

clone size	J gene	V gene	CDR3 protein
-	TRBJ1-4	TRBV15	CATAPHPATNEKLFF
-	TRBJ2-5	TRBV29-1	CSVETGTDETQYF
few	TRBJ2-6	TRBV27	CASRRAAGANVLTF
-	TRBJ2-1	TRBV27	CASSLAGRYNEQFF
-	TRBJ1-5	TRBV7-9	CASSPQGAQPQHF
-	TRBJ1-5	TRBV4-2	CASSLEGRSNQPQHF
-	TRBJ2-3	TRBV7-2	CASSWRGSTDTQYF
-	TRBJ2-3	TRBV4-1	CASSQVTDTQYF
once	TRBJ2-3	TRBV7-3	CASSPTSGGDTQYF
-	TRBJ2-4	TRBV4-1	CASSRGLAVTNIQYF
few	TRBJ2-4	TRBV10-3	CAISTGYLAKNIQYF
-	TRBJ1-5	TRBV29-1	CSVAGGADQPQHF
-	TRBJ1-2	TRBV29-1	CSVEAGGNYGYTF
-	TRBJ1-5	TRBV4-1	CASSQRTQGGDQPQHF
-	TRBJ2-3	TRBV6-1	CASGTSGTTDTQYF
few	TRBJ2-3	TRBV19	CASSHWGTKEDTQYF
few	TRBJ1-2	TRBV4-1	CASSQDYGRENYGYTF